The 2 T cell receptor beta chains given below trace back to one sample, sequenced in a study of blood T cell repertoires in COVID-19. Produced via immunoSEQ multiplex PCR; TCRdb's table is partial and in-frame only. The sample consists of about 270,000 clones, roughly 86% of them appearing once. Material for sequencing was peripheral blood. Source of these receptors: a woman older than 75 with COVID-19, enrolled during active disease.

The gene calls are TRBV19 and TRBJ1-1, with 10 bases matching TRBD1. Germline values: CDR1 LNHDA, CDR2 SQIVND (reference sequence). The CDR3 extends over 16 amino acids. V was clipped by 7 bases and J by 1 base; unmatched bases: 9. The CDR3 DNA is TGTGCCAGTAACCCCCGACAGGGGGCGAGGAACACTGAAGCTTTCTTT. This encodes CASNPRQGARNTEAFF.

The rearrangement links TRBV7-9 to TRBJ2-5; D remains ambiguous. CDR1 and CDR2 (germline): SEHNR, FQNEAQ (reference sequence). CDR3 length equals 13 residues. The V end was cut by 6 bases, the J end by 4 bases, with 12 bases between. This CDR3 reads CASRPPLRETQYF. The CDR3 DNA reads TGTGCCAGCAGGCCTCCCTTGCGAGAGACCCAGTACTTC.